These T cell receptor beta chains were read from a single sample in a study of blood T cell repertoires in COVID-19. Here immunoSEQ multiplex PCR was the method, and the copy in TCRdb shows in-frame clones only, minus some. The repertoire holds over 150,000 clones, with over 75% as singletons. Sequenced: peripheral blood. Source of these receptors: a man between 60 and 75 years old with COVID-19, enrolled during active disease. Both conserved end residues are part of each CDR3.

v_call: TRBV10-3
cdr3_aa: CAISGLDGGNTGELFF

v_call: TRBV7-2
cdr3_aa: CASSLDAGGYEQYF

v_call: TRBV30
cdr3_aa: CAWSEQGPTRAFF

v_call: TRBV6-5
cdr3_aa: CASSYSRAPSYGYTF

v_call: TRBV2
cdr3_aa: CASRQRGTVSPLHF

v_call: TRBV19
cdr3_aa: CASKSVTAGNTIYF

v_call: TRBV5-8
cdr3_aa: CASRDRWGYTF

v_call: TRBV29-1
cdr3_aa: CSVQGQGTYGYTF

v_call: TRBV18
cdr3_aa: CASSLSVARETQYF

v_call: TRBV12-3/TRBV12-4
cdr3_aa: CASSRQGNTEAFF

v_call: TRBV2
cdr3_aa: CASSLLQGNNQPQHF

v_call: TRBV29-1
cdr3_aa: CSASPGTLGTEAFF

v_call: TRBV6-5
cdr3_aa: CASRNRDRVGEKLFF

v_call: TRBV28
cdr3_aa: CASSLTAGGRSNYGYTF

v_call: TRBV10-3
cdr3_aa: CAIRDGVGYGYTF

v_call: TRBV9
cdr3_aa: CASSRLGLADNRPGELFF

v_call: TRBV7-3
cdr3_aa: CASSVRGTGFDEQYF

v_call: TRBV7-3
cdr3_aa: CASSQGTANTEAFF

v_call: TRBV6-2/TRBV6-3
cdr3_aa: CASSLAGSTNEKLFF

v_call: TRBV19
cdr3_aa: CASKGGGYEQYF

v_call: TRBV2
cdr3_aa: CASSGQASTEAFF

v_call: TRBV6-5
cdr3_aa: CASRQGATEAFF

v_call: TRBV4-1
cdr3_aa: CASSQARQSNQPQHF

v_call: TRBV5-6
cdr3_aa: CASSLVAANEKLFF

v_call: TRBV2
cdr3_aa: CASSTPTGGGSYNEQFF

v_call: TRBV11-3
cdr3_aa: CASSLGFGIEAFF

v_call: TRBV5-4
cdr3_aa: CASREQGASSGNTIYF

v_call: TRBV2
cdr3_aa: CASQREETNNSPLHF

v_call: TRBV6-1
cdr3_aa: CASSDGQGAGQPQHF